This TCR beta chain is drawn from a study of control samples from healthy donors and cancer patients. The germline CDR1 and CDR2 sequences are SGHNT and YENEEA. The CDR3 runs to 13 residues. Deletions cut 5 bases from V and 10 bases from J, with 17 bases between. The protocol was immunoSEQ multiplex PCR, while the TCRdb copy is restricted to in-frame clones and leaves out a portion. The repertoire holds 85,000 to 100,000 clones, roughly 82% seen once, with 2% in the top ten. The rearrangement links TRBV11-3 to TRBJ1-1; tentative D call: TRBD1 (5 bases). Material: blood. The sequence came from a man aged 55 to 70 in good health. CDR3 DNA: TGTGCCAGCAGCCCGGGTGCCGCGGACACAGCTTTCTTT. Translation: CASSPGAADTAFF.